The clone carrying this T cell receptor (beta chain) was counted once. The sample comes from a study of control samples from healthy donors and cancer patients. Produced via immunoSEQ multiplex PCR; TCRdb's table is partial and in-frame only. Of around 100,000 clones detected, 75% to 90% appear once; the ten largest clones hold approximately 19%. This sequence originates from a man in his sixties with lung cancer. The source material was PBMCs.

The CDR3 DNA is TGTGCCAGCGGAGTACTAGGTGAGCAGTTCTTC. Amino acid sequence: CASGVLGEQFF. V is TRBV6-5 and J is TRBJ2-1, with TRBD2 as a possible D gene (5 bases). CDR3 length: 11 amino acids. V was clipped by 8 bases and J by 9 bases, with 11 bases between them. Germline CDR1 and CDR2: MNHEY and SVGAGI.